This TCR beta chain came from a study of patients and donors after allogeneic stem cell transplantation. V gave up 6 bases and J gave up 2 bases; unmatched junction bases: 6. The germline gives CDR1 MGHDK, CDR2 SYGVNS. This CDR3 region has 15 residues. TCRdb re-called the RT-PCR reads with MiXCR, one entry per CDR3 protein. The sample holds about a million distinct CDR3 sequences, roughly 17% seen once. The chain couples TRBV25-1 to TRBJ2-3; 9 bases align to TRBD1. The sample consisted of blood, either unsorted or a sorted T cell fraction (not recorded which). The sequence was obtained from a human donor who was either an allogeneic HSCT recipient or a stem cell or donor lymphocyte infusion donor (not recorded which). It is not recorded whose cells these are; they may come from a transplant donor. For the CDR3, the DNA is TGTGCCAGCAGCTCCGGGACAGGGAACACAGATACGCAGTATTTT. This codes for CASSSGTGNTDTQYF.